These 15 T cell receptor beta chains were sequenced from one sample in a study of blood T cell dynamics during melanoma immunotherapy. Documented time point: pre-treatment baseline. This table comes from immunoSEQ multiplex PCR, and its TCRdb copy is limited to in-frame clones, with some not included. Of fewer than 25,000 clones in the sample, 89% were seen once. The sequencing here drew on blood, taken from a patient treated with checkpoint blockade. These receptor sequences come from a human donor with melanoma.

This clone was observed once. This rearrangement joins TRBV27 to TRBJ2-7; weak D call: TRBD1 (6 bases). The length of the CDR3 is 13 residues. Trimming removed 7 bases at V and 2 bases at J, with 12 bases between. Germline CDR1 is MNHEY and CDR2 is SMNVEV (reference sequence). The CDR3 sequence is CASNPQGAYEQYF. The CDR3 nucleotides read TGTGCCAGCAACCCACAGGGAGCCTACGAGCAGTACTTC.

The genes are TRBV25-1 and TRBJ2-7, with 9 bases matching TRBD2. V lost 6 bases, J lost 7 bases, and 4 bases stayed unmatched. CDR1 MGHDK and CDR2 SYGVNS come from the germline V gene. There are 12 residues in the CDR3. The chain's CDR3 is CASRGSGGEQYF. The CDR3 region has the DNA TGTGCCAGCAGGGGGAGCGGGGGGGAGCAGTACTTC.

This clone has just one count. This specimen includes other DNA sequences encoding the same CDR3. The chain has TRBV7-9 and TRBJ1-1; D gene uncertain. V lost 0 bases and J lost 8, with 4 bases in between. Germline values: CDR1 SEHNR, CDR2 FQNEAQ (reference sequence). The CDR3 is 11 residues long. In DNA, the CDR3 is TGTGCCAGCAGCTTAGCAAACGAAGCTTTCTTT. Translation gives CASSLANEAFF.

The chain employs TRBV6-6 and TRBJ1-1, with D unresolved. The ends were cut back, 5 bases at V and 2 bases at J, with 9 bases in the middle. The CDR3 is 13 residues long. Per the germline V gene, CDR1 is MNHNY and CDR2 is SVGAGI (reference sequence). The CDR3 DNA follows: TGTGCCAGCAGTCCCCGGGGAAACACTGAAGCTTTCTTT. It translates to CASSPRGNTEAFF.

CDR3 in DNA: TGTGCCAGCAGCTTAGGTCAGACAGGGGAAAGCTCCTACGAGCAGTACTTC. Translation: CASSLGQTGESSYEQYF. This chain joins TRBV7-9 and TRBJ2-5, with TRBD1 matching 8 bases. The DNA end favors TRBJ2-7, so the J call may be wrong. This CDR3 contains 17 residues. The germline V gene has CDR1 SEHNR and CDR2 FQNEAQ (reference sequence).

The V and J genes are TRBV6-1 and TRBJ2-7; a possible D gene is TRBD2 (5 bases). Germline CDR1 and CDR2: MNHNS and SASEGT. The germline V and J ends were trimmed by 8 bases and 3 bases, with 14 bases remaining between them. The CDR3 has 13 amino acids. The CDR3 coding sequence is TGTGCCAGCCAGCGGAGCTCAAACTACGAGCAGTACTTC. Encoded protein: CASQRSSNYEQYF.

V usage is TRBV5-4 and J usage is TRBJ1-1; D is undetermined. From germline, CDR1 is SGHNT and CDR2 YYREEE (reference sequence). CDR3 length equals 14 residues. The V end lost 0 bases, the J end lost 1 base, and 7 bases lay between the germline ends. The CDR3 nucleotides are TGTGCCAGCAGCTTGGCCTTAGGGAACACTGAAGCTTTCTTT. Translating gives CASSLALGNTEAFF.

The V call is TRBV11-2, the J call TRBJ1-6, with D perhaps matching TRBD1 (5 bases). Per germline, CDR1 SGHAT and CDR2 FQNNGV. The CDR3 has 16 residues. The V gene lost 1 base and the J gene lost 4 bases, with 11 bases spanning the gap. The CDR3 here is CASSLAGTGYNSPLHF. In DNA form, the CDR3 reads TGTGCCAGCAGCTTAGCCGGGACGGGGTATAATTCACCCCTCCACTTT. The whole variable domain, remainder taken from reference TRBV11-2 and TRBJ1-6, is EAGVAQSPRYKIIEKRQSVAFWCNPISGHATLYWYQQILGQGPKLLIQFQNNGVVDDSQLPKDRFSAERLKGVDSTLKIQPAKLEDSAVYLCASSLAGTGYNSPLHFGNGTRLTVT.

The J gene is TRBJ1-1, the V gene TRBV6-5; D unresolved. V was pared by 6 bases and J by 8 bases, with 10 bases between. The CDR3 has 11 residues. From germline, CDR1 is MNHEY and CDR2 SVGAGI. The CDR3 sequence: CASRRAGEAFF. Written as DNA, the CDR3 is TGTGCCAGCAGGCGAGCGGGGGAAGCTTTCTTT.

The chain couples TRBV10-3 to TRBJ2-1; D uncertain. Germline CDR1 and CDR2: ENHRY and SYGVKD. Trimming took off 4 bases at V and 0 bases at J, with 10 bases between the two ends. The CDR3 totals 15 residues. The CDR3 coding sequence is TGTGCCATCAGTGTTAGGCTAAGCTCCTACAATGAGCAGTTCTTC. Residues: CAISVRLSSYNEQFF.

The chain has TRBV5-1 and TRBJ2-1; no firm D call. Germline V gene lookup returns CDR1 SGHRS and CDR2 YFSETQ. Trimming cost V 5 bases and J 0 bases, with 12 bases left between them. This CDR3 spans 15 amino acids. CDR3 residues: CASSLRMASYNEQFF. The CDR3 nucleotides are TGCGCCAGCAGTCTCAGGATGGCCTCCTACAATGAGCAGTTCTTC.

The chain links TRBV25-1 to TRBJ2-2, with D possibly TRBD1 on 6 matching bases. The CDR3 covers 16 residues. Between the trimmed V and J ends, which lost 6 bases and 0 bases, there was a span of 14 bases. CDR1 MGHDK and CDR2 SYGVNS come from the germline V gene. CDR3: CASRMPGHANTGELFF. The CDR3 bases are TGTGCCAGCAGAATGCCGGGACACGCGAACACCGGGGAGCTGTTTTTT.

J is TRBJ2-1 and V is TRBV7-6; 9 bases line up with TRBD2. Germline CDR1 reads SGHVS; CDR2 reads FNYEAQ. CDR3 length equals 15 residues. Trimming took 6 bases from V and 7 from J; bases not matched to a gene: 10. CDR3 protein: CASSPWSGRTNEQFF. The CDR3 bases are TGTGCCAGCAGTCCCTGGAGCGGGAGGACGAATGAGCAGTTCTTC.

The chain combines TRBV2 with TRBJ2-7; 11 positions match TRBD2. J was trimmed by 6 bases and V by 9 bases; bases with no gene match: 10. This CDR3 region has 14 residues. In germline, CDR1 is SNHLY, CDR2 FYNNEI. In DNA, the CDR3 is TGTGCCAGGGGGCTAGGGACTAGCGGCGGCGAGCAGTACTTC. Encoded protein: CARGLGTSGGEQYF.

The V gene is TRBV7-6, the J gene TRBJ2-7; D perhaps matches TRBD2 (5 bases). CDR1 SGHVS and CDR2 FNYEAQ come from the germline V gene. CDR3 length: 15 residues. The V end was cut by 4 bases, the J end by 2 bases, with 15 bases between. CDR3: CASSSAVGGPYEQYF. For the CDR3, the DNA is TGTGCCAGCAGCTCAGCGGTCGGAGGACCCTACGAGCAGTACTTC.